Below are 26 T cell receptor beta chains sequenced from a single sample in a study of T cell repertoires in cytomegalovirus infection. TCRdb re-derived calls from the reads in MiXCR, one entry per CDR3 protein. The table shows fewer than 400,000 distinct CDR3 sequences, with 15% to 20% occurring only once. The sample comprised PBMCs. Receptor source: a human donor in good health (CMV status not recorded). Some clones in this sample may be carry-over from other donors' samples.

This chain connects TRBV5-1 to TRBJ2-1; 10 positions match TRBD1. CDR3 size: 14 residues. The junction had 6 bases not matched to a gene; V was cut back by 6 bases and J by 6 bases. Germline values: CDR1 SGHRS, CDR2 YFSETQ. The CDR3 protein is CASTRTGGSNEQFF. CDR3 bases: TGCGCCAGCACCAGGACAGGGGGAAGCAATGAGCAGTTCTTC.

The chain is built from TRBV2 and TRBJ2-1; D possibly corresponds to TRBD1 (5 bases). The CDR3 totals 12 residues. The germline V and J ends were trimmed by 3 bases and 7 bases, with 7 bases remaining between them. Germline V gives CDR1 SNHLY, CDR2 FYNNEI. DNA of the CDR3: TGTGCCAGCAGTGACAGGGTGAATGAGCAGTTCTTC. Protein product: CASSDRVNEQFF.

This clonotype was seen at least ten times. The chain is built from TRBV2 and TRBJ2-5; 10 bases align to TRBD2. V shed 1 base, J shed 4 bases, and the junction held 9 bases outside the gene matches. From germline, CDR1 is SNHLY and CDR2 FYNNEI. The CDR3 is 17 amino acids. In DNA form, the CDR3 reads TGTGCCAGCAGTGAAGAAGCCTGGGGACTAGCGTTAGAGACCCAGTACTTC. Translated: CASSEEAWGLALETQYF.

There are many counts of this clonotype. V gene TRBV6-1 combines with J gene TRBJ2-7, with D maybe TRBD1 (5 bases). This CDR3 contains 15 residues. V was clipped by 1 base and J by 3 bases, with 13 bases between them. Germline V CDR1 and CDR2: MNHNS, SASEGT. The CDR3: CASSEGGREVYEQYF. The CDR3 DNA follows: TGTGCCAGCAGTGAAGGAGGCAGGGAAGTCTACGAGCAGTACTTC.

The CDR3 DNA reads as TGTGCCAGCAGCTCCGGTTTGCCACTAAAGGGAACCTACGAGCAGTACTTC. Translating gives CASSSGLPLKGTYEQYF. This chain joins TRBV7-4 and TRBJ2-7; no firm D call. The germline CDR1 and CDR2 sequences are SGHVT and SQSDAQ. This CDR3 contains 17 residues. V was trimmed by 4 bases and J by 2 bases, leaving 21 bases between them.

There are many counts of this clonotype. This rearrangement joins TRBV7-2 to TRBJ2-7, with 9 bases fitting TRBD1. CDR1 and CDR2 from the germline V gene are SGHTA and FQGNSA. V shed 1 base and J 6 bases; nucleotides not matched to a gene: 10. CDR3 length: 16 amino acids. CDR3 nucleotide sequence: TGTGCCAGCAGCTTAGGTGGGACAGGGTTTTTAGCCGAGCAGTACTTC. As protein: CASSLGGTGFLAEQYF.

This clonotype came up many times. V is TRBV7-9 and J is TRBJ1-4, with a weak D call TRBD1 (5 bases). This CDR3 contains 18 residues. The ends were cut back, 5 bases at V and 0 bases at J, with 19 bases in the middle. Germline assignment: CDR1 SEHNR and CDR2 FQNEAQ (reference sequence). The CDR3 sequence is CASSERPIGATTNEKLFF. The CDR3, as DNA: TGTGCCAGCAGCGAACGTCCGATAGGGGCGACAACTAATGAAAAACTGTTTTTT.

The CDR3 region has the DNA TGTGCCAGCAGCTCACAGGGGAACAATGAGCAGTTCTTC. It is translated as CASSSQGNNEQFF. The chain is built from TRBV7-7 and TRBJ2-1, with 7 bases aligning to TRBD1. With V trimmed by 4 bases and J by 5 bases, 2 bases remained unmatched. Looked up from germline, CDR1 is SSHAT and CDR2 is FNYEAQ (reference sequence). The CDR3 runs to 13 residues.

This clonotype was counted at least ten times. V is TRBV7-2 and J is TRBJ2-4, with 11 positions matching TRBD2. Per the germline V gene, CDR1 is SGHTA and CDR2 is FQGNSA. CDR3 length: 14 residues. V dropped 6 bases and J dropped 8; count of bases not matched to a gene: 6. The DNA for the CDR3 is TGTGCCAGCAGTCTAGCGGGAGGTTCGGACATTCAGTACTTC. This translates into CASSLAGGSDIQYF.

This clonotype appeared many times. This chain joins TRBV7-2 and TRBJ2-5; perhaps TRBD1 as D (6 bases). V was cut by 1 base and J by 3 bases, with 12 bases left in between. The CDR3 runs to 15 residues. The V gene's germline CDR1 is SGHTA and CDR2 FQGNSA. CDR3 in amino acids: CASSLDTGYEETQYF. CDR3 nucleotides: TGTGCCAGCAGCTTAGACACAGGGTACGAAGAGACCCAGTACTTC.

This clonotype was seen repeatedly, ten times or more. This chain links TRBV12-3 or TRBV12-4 with TRBJ2-5, with 7 bases matching TRBD1. The CDR3 loop spans 14 amino acids. Germline trimming cut 5 bases from V and 3 bases from J; bases unmatched to any gene: 6. The CDR3 protein is CASSIWGTEETQYF. The DNA of the CDR3 is TGTGCCAGCAGTATCTGGGGGACAGAAGAGACCCAGTACTTC.

The chain combines TRBV20-1 with TRBJ2-1, with 7 bases fitting TRBD2. Trimming cost V 0 bases and J 2 bases; bases outside gene matches: 10. The germline V gene encodes CDR1 DFQATT and CDR2 SNEGSKA (reference sequence). The CDR3 length is 17 residues. The CDR3 nucleotides are TGCAGTGCTAGAGATTTCGATGGAACTAGCGCCTACAATGAGCAGTTCTTC. Translated: CSARDFDGTSAYNEQFF.

The chain has TRBV7-2 and TRBJ2-5; no clear D gene. There are 11 residues in the CDR3. The V and J ends lost 8 bases and 6 bases respectively, with 10 bases between them. CDR1 is SGHTA and CDR2 is FQGNSA in the germline V gene. The CDR3 DNA reads TGTGCCAGCGAAATGGGAAAGACCCAGTACTTC. Its translation: CASEMGKTQYF.

There are many counts of this clonotype. The V and J genes are TRBV7-3 and TRBJ2-7; 9 bases fit TRBD2. V was clipped by 6 bases and J by 6 bases; unmatched bases: 9. Germline loops: CDR1 SGHTA, CDR2 FQGTGA. CDR3 length equals 14 residues. CDR3 loop: CASSYTGTSSEQYF. In DNA, the CDR3 is TGTGCCAGCAGTTACACCGGGACTAGCTCCGAGCAGTACTTC.

J is TRBJ2-3 and V is TRBV12-3 or TRBV12-4; tentative D call: TRBD2 (5 bases). CDR3 length equals 15 residues. Trimming shortened V by 2 bases and J by 3 bases, and 12 bases separated the two germline ends. CDR3 bases: TGTGCCAGCAGTTTAACGGGAATAATGACAGATACGCAGTATTTT. This gives the protein CASSLTGIMTDTQYF.

The rearrangement joins TRBV12-3 or TRBV12-4 to TRBJ2-3, with D possibly matching TRBD2 (6 bases). The V and J ends lost 10 bases and 4 bases respectively, with 21 bases between them. The CDR3 extends over 15 amino acids. The CDR3 region is CATSGRGVSADTQYF. CDR3 sequence (DNA): TGTGCCACCTCTGGGCGGGGAGTCTCCGCAGATACGCAGTATTTT.

The genes are TRBV7-9 and TRBJ1-3; D not certain. The CDR3 runs 18 residues. V lost 4 bases to trimming and J lost 4 bases, with 23 bases between them. Germline V gene data show CDR1 as SEHNR and CDR2 as FQNEAQ (reference sequence). In DNA form, the CDR3 reads TGTGCCAGCAGCTCTTCCCGTCGGGGTCGGTATCTCGGAAACACCATATATTTT. It codes for CASSSSRRGRYLGNTIYF.

This clonotype was found many times. V is TRBV11-2 and J is TRBJ2-3; the D gene is possibly TRBD1 (5 bases). The V and J ends lost 2 bases and 0 bases respectively, with 18 bases between them. There are 18 residues in the CDR3. CDR1 SGHAT and CDR2 FQNNGV come from the germline V gene. The CDR3 region has the DNA TGTGCCAGCAGCTTATCCCTGACACAGGCCCTGAGCACAGATACGCAGTATTTT. It encodes CASSLSLTQALSTDTQYF.

This clonotype was seen only a few times. This sequence joins TRBV7-2 and TRBJ2-1; 8 bases are a match to TRBD1. The CDR3 has 14 residues. J gave up 10 bases and V 5 bases, and 10 bases lay outside the gene matches. Germline CDR1 reads SGHTA; CDR2 reads FQGNSA. DNA for the CDR3: TGTGCCAGCAGCCAGGGACAGGTCCGAGCCGAGCAGTTCTTC. Amino acids: CASSQGQVRAEQFF.

This clonotype was seen only a few times. V gene TRBV20-1 combines with J gene TRBJ2-1; the match to TRBD2 covers 13 bases. Unmatched junction bases numbered 9, after V lost 3 bases and J lost 7 bases. Germline CDR1 reads DFQATT; CDR2 reads SNEGSKA (reference sequence). The CDR3 extends over 16 amino acids. As DNA, the CDR3 is TGCAGTGCTAGTGATTCGCGGACTAGCGGGAGAAATGAGCAGTTCTTC. Amino acids: CSASDSRTSGRNEQFF.

The rearrangement uses TRBV5-1 and TRBJ1-1; D is undetermined. The length of the CDR3 is 12 residues. Trimming took 5 bases from V and 4 from J, leaving 9 bases between them. Germline assignment: CDR1 SGHRS and CDR2 YFSETQ. This CDR3 reads CASSWVGTEAFF. In nucleotides, the CDR3 is TGCGCCAGCAGTTGGGTAGGCACTGAAGCTTTCTTT.

This rearrangement joins TRBV19 to TRBJ1-5; unclear D gene. The CDR3 extends over 13 amino acids. CDR1 and CDR2 from the germline V gene are LNHDA and SQIVND (reference sequence). V was shortened by 5 bases and J by 7 bases, with 12 bases between the two germline ends. CDR3 in DNA: TGTGCCAGTAGTTCGCAGGTCCCGCAGCCCCAGCATTTT. Residues: CASSSQVPQPQHF.

The table lists this clonotype with many counts. V gene TRBV7-2 combines with J gene TRBJ2-1; a possible D gene is TRBD2 (5 bases). This CDR3 comprises 14 residues. V lost 3 bases and J 9 bases, leaving 15 bases between the germline ends. The germline gives CDR1 SGHTA, CDR2 FQGNSA. CDR3 protein: CASSLRVSGIEQFF. The CDR3 DNA reads as TGTGCCAGCAGCTTGCGAGTTTCGGGAATTGAGCAGTTCTTC. Full variable domain (remainder filled in from reference TRBV7-2 and TRBJ2-1): GAGVSQSPSNKVTEKGKDVELRCDPISGHTALYWYRQSLGQGLEFLIYFQGNSAPDKSGLPSDRFSAERTGGSVSTLTIQRTQQEDSAVYLCASSLRVSGIEQFFGPGTRLTVL.

This clonotype appeared many times. This chain joins TRBV29-1 and TRBJ1-1; D unclear. CDR3 length equals 10 residues. Trimming took off 5 bases at V and 5 bases at J, with 6 bases between the two ends. Germline V gene data show CDR1 as SQVTM and CDR2 as ANQGSEA. The CDR3 protein is CSVSRTEAFF. The CDR3 region has the DNA TGCAGCGTTAGCCGGACTGAAGCTTTCTTT.

The rearrangement links TRBV20-1 to TRBJ2-3; 7 nucleotides match TRBD2. The germline V gene encodes CDR1 DFQATT and CDR2 SNEGSKA (reference sequence). The trim removed 6 bases at V and 4 bases at J, leaving 13 bases unmatched. The CDR3 runs to 15 residues. As DNA, the CDR3 is TGCAGTGCCCCCTTGAGACCGGGACTACCAGATACGCAGTATTTT. This encodes CSAPLRPGLPDTQYF.

A note on this clonotype: A read error may produce the germline difference seen at one junction end. The V gene is TRBV5-3, the J gene TRBJ1-1; D is perhaps TRBD1 (6 bases). TRBV5-3 is treated as an ORF (open reading frame) with a function not yet certain. This CDR3 is 12 amino acids long. CDR3 bases: TGTGCCAGCAGCTCAGCAGGGGTGGACGCTTTCTTT. The encoded protein is CASSSAGVDAFF.